The 5 T cell receptor beta chains below all came from one sample that was sequenced in a study of cytomegalovirus exposure and HLA in healthy donors. Amplification used 60 Vbeta primers and 13 Jbeta primers. Measured with immunoSEQ multiplex PCR; TCRdb has only the in-frame clones, and not every one. The repertoire includes some 130,000 clones, about two thirds of them detected once, and over 4% sits in the top ten. Sample: PBMCs. The receptors come from a man aged 50 or older in good health and CMV-seropositive.

This sequence joins TRBV5-1 and TRBJ2-1; 11 bases align to TRBD2. J gave up 9 bases and V 0 bases, and 8 bases lay outside the gene matches. Germline assignment: CDR1 SGHRS and CDR2 YFSETQ. CDR3 length equals 16 residues. The CDR3 sequence is CASSLEVSGREAEQFF. DNA for the CDR3: TGCGCCAGCAGCTTGGAAGTTAGCGGGAGGGAAGCTGAGCAGTTCTTC.

The chain joins TRBV19 to TRBJ2-7, with TRBD2 as a possible D gene (6 bases). This CDR3 is 16 amino acids long. The V gene lost 7 bases and the J gene lost 5 bases, with 24 bases spanning the gap. Germline values: CDR1 LNHDA, CDR2 SQIVND (reference sequence). The DNA for the CDR3 is TGTGCCAGTACTGGCAGCGGAGGGAGTGGGAGAAACGAGCAGTACTTC. Translated: CASTGSGGSGRNEQYF.

The chain joins TRBV7-3 to TRBJ2-1; 9 positions agree with TRBD1. The CDR3 runs to 13 residues. J lost 12 bases, V lost 1 base, and 4 bases had no gene match. Germline loops: CDR1 SGHTA, CDR2 FQGTGA. The CDR3 coding sequence is TGTGCCAGCAGCTTAAGGGACAGGGACGGGCAGTTCTTC. Its translation is CASSLRDRDGQFF. The full variable domain, in which reference TRBV7-3 and TRBJ2-1 provide the parts outside the CDR3, is GAGVSQTPSNKVTEKGKYVELRCDPISGHTALYWYRQSLGQGPEFLIYFQGTGAADDSGLPNDRFFAVRPEGSVSTLKIQRTERGDSAVYLCASSLRDRDGQFFGPGTRLTVL.

This clone was found once. V is TRBV10-3 and J is TRBJ1-5; TRBD1 aligns across 10 bases. CDR1 is ENHRY, CDR2 SYGVKD, per germline. V dropped 4 bases and J dropped 9; count of bases not matched to a gene: 6. The CDR3 contains 14 residues. The CDR3 nucleotides are TGTGCCATCAGTGCCGGGGACAGGGGAATGCCCCAGCATTTT. Protein product: CAISAGDRGMPQHF.

The chain uses TRBV10-3 and TRBJ1-1; D is unclear. Germline V CDR1 and CDR2: ENHRY, SYGVKD. The V end was cut by 5 bases, the J end by 2 bases, with 18 bases between. The CDR3 consists of 16 residues. CDR3 amino acids: CAISFSVASGNTEAFF. In DNA, the CDR3 is TGTGCCATCAGTTTCTCAGTGGCGAGCGGAAACACTGAAGCTTTCTTT.